Presented here are 31 T cell receptor beta chains from one specimen sequenced in a study of CD4+ T cells in melanoma. The assay was immunoSEQ multiplex PCR, and TCRdb's table has in-frame clones only and misses some. This table holds roughly 120,000 clones, over 80% found once. The sample comprised peripheral blood. The receptors derive from a human donor with melanoma.

The V call is TRBV27, the J call TRBJ2-5; D may be TRBD1 or TRBD2 (5 bases each). This CDR3 is built from 13 residues. V was clipped by 5 bases and J by 3 bases, with 10 bases between them. CDR1 and CDR2 (germline): MNHEY, SMNVEV (reference sequence). This CDR3 is CASSVRGKETQYF. The CDR3 DNA is TGTGCCAGCAGTGTCCGGGGCAAAGAGACCCAGTACTTC.

Written as DNA, the CDR3 is TGTGCCAGCAGCTTAGATGGGACAGGGGATTACGAGCAGTACTTC. Translating gives CASSLDGTGDYEQYF. The J gene is TRBJ2-7, the V gene TRBV7-8; 10 bases fit TRBD1. J gave up 4 bases and V 1 base, and 4 bases lay outside the gene matches. Germline lookup yields CDR1 SGHVS and CDR2 FQNEAQ. The CDR3 covers 15 residues.

This clone was observed a few times. The V call is TRBV10-3, the J call TRBJ1-6; 7 bases agree with TRBD1. Losses at the gene ends were 2 bases for V and 6 bases for J; bases not matched to a gene: 4. This CDR3 contains 15 residues. Per the germline V gene, CDR1 is ENHRY and CDR2 is SYGVKD. The CDR3, as DNA: TGTGCCATCAGTGAGCAGGGACAGAGTAATTCACCCCTCCACTTT. Translated, it gives CAISEQGQSNSPLHF.

The J gene is TRBJ1-5, the V gene TRBV27; D is undetermined. There are 14 residues in the CDR3. Germline V lookup: CDR1 MNHEY, CDR2 SMNVEV (reference sequence). Trimming pared 4 bases from V and 2 bases from J, leaving 9 bases between. CDR3: CASSSNQGNQPQHF. CDR3 nucleotide sequence: TGTGCCAGCAGTTCGAACCAGGGCAATCAGCCCCAGCATTTT.

The CDR3 DNA is TGTGCCAGCAGCCCGGGGCCCAGGGTGAGCTCCTACAATGAGCAGTTCTTC. This gives the protein CASSPGPRVSSYNEQFF. This rearrangement joins TRBV14 to TRBJ2-1; D may correspond to TRBD1 or TRBD2 (5 bases each). Germline CDR1 reads SGHDN; CDR2 reads FVKESK. The CDR3 is 17 residues long. The V end was cut by 4 bases, the J end by 0 bases, with 16 bases between.

The rearrangement links TRBV5-1 to TRBJ2-3; D gene ambiguous. The germline V and J ends were trimmed by 2 bases and 0 bases, with 4 bases remaining between them. The CDR3 length is 13 residues. The V gene's germline CDR1 is SGHRS and CDR2 YFSETQ. The CDR3 is CASSFSSTDTQYF. The CDR3 coding sequence is TGCGCCAGCAGCTTTAGCAGCACAGATACGCAGTATTTT.

J is TRBJ2-5 and V is TRBV13, with 8 bases that match TRBD2. This CDR3 comprises 16 residues. Germline CDR1 and CDR2: PRHDT and FYEKMQ (reference sequence). The V gene end was trimmed by 5 bases and the J gene end by 0 bases; junction bases not matched to a gene: 8. The CDR3 DNA is TGTGCCAGCAGCGACAGCGGGGGAGGGTACCAAGAGACCCAGTACTTC. Amino acids: CASSDSGGGYQETQYF.

This chain links TRBV11-3 with TRBJ2-7; 9 bases agree with TRBD1. Per the germline V gene, CDR1 is SGHNT and CDR2 is YENEEA. The CDR3 totals 14 residues. The V gene end was trimmed by 5 bases and the J gene end by 3 bases; junction bases not matched to a gene: 5. The CDR3 protein is CASSEQGAGYEQYF. CDR3 sequence (DNA): TGTGCCAGCAGCGAACAGGGGGCTGGCTACGAGCAGTACTTC. The whole variable domain, remainder taken from reference TRBV11-3 and TRBJ2-7, is EAGVVQSPRYKIIEKKQPVAFWCNPISGHNTLYWYLQNLGQGPELLIRYENEEAVDDSQLPKDRFSAERLKGVDSTLKIQPAELGDSAVYLCASSEQGAGYEQYFGPGTRLTVT.

The V and J genes are TRBV4-1 and TRBJ1-5; TRBD1 matches 7 bases. The CDR3 consists of 18 residues. CDR1 and CDR2 (germline): MGHRA, YSYEKL. The ends lost 3 bases at V and 0 bases at J; junction bases unmatched: 11. CDR3 loop: CASSHPGPRGHSNQPQHF. The CDR3 coding sequence is TGCGCCAGCAGCCACCCGGGACCAAGGGGGCATAGCAATCAGCCCCAGCATTTT.

V gene TRBV11-2 combines with J gene TRBJ2-1; TRBD2 matches 7 bases. The V and J ends lost 1 base and 4 bases, in that order; junction bases with no gene match: 4. This CDR3 region has 15 residues. Germline CDR1 reads SGHAT; CDR2 reads FQNNGV. CDR3 protein: CASSLGLADYNEQFF. The CDR3 coding sequence is TGTGCCAGCAGCTTAGGGCTAGCGGATTACAATGAGCAGTTCTTC.

The V gene is TRBV29-1, the J gene TRBJ1-2; D call uncertain. The CDR3 extends over 12 amino acids. CDR1 SQVTM and CDR2 ANQGSEA come from the germline V gene. Trimming took off 4 bases at V and 7 bases at J, with 13 bases between the two ends. The CDR3 region is CSVGGISGGYTF. In nucleotides, the CDR3 is TGCAGCGTTGGAGGGATATCAGGTGGCTACACCTTC.

CDR3 nucleotides: TGTGCCAGCAGCCCTCAAGACGGGTACAATGAGCAGTTCTTC. Protein: CASSPQDGYNEQFF. The rearrangement joins TRBV21-1 to TRBJ2-1; TRBD2 is the table's D call, not checked against the DNA. TRBV21-1 is shown as a pseudogene. The CDR3 is 14 amino acids.

The rearrangement joins TRBV27 to TRBJ2-5, with a tentative D call TRBD2 (6 bases). The germline V gene encodes CDR1 MNHEY and CDR2 SMNVEV (reference sequence). The CDR3 consists of 12 residues. V lost 5 bases, J lost 5 bases, and 9 bases lay in between. For the CDR3, the DNA is TGTGCCAGCAGTCGACTAGGGGAGACCCAGTACTTC. Its protein product is CASSRLGETQYF.

The chain carries TRBV2 and TRBJ2-3; 9 nucleotides align to TRBD2. Germline V gene data show CDR1 as SNHLY and CDR2 as FYNNEI. The CDR3 has 14 amino acids. V lost 6 bases, J lost 6 bases, and 7 bases stayed unmatched. The CDR3 is CASSLAGSADTQYF. The CDR3, as DNA: TGTGCCAGCAGCCTAGCGGGGTCGGCCGATACGCAGTATTTT.

The chain has TRBV5-1 and TRBJ2-5; a possible D gene is TRBD2 (5 bases). In germline, CDR1 is SGHRS, CDR2 YFSETQ. Trimming took off 0 bases at V and 5 bases at J, with 11 bases between the two ends. The CDR3 length is 14 residues. The CDR3 DNA sequence: TGCGCCAGCAGCTTGGTGGAGGTTTCCGAGACCCAGTACTTC. It is translated as CASSLVEVSETQYF. Together with reference TRBV5-1 and TRBJ2-5, the CDR3 gives the full variable domain: KAGVTQTPRYLIKTRGQQVTLSCSPISGHRSVSWYQQTPGQGLQFLFEYFSETQRNKGNFPGRFSGRQFSNSRSEMNVSTLELGDSALYLCASSLVEVSETQYFGPGTRLLVL.

The chain couples TRBV28 to TRBJ1-2; D may be TRBD1 (6 bases). Germline V gene lookup returns CDR1 MDHEN and CDR2 SYDVKM. CDR3 length equals 13 residues. The ends were cut back, 7 bases at V and 2 bases at J, with 11 bases in the middle. CDR3 region: CASKAGVNYGYTF. The CDR3 DNA follows: TGTGCCAGCAAGGCAGGGGTCAACTATGGCTACACCTTC.

The chain carries TRBV5-1 and TRBJ2-3; 10 bases are shared with TRBD2. Germline assignment: CDR1 SGHRS and CDR2 YFSETQ. V gave up 6 bases and J gave up 2 bases; unmatched junction bases: 9. The CDR3 totals 16 residues. The chain's CDR3 is CASNEGSGRATDTQYF. CDR3 nucleotides: TGCGCCAGCAACGAAGGAAGCGGGAGGGCCACAGATACGCAGTATTTT.

This chain connects TRBV5-1 to TRBJ2-7; TRBD2 matches 13 bases. V was clipped by 4 bases and J by 2 bases; unmatched bases: 6. CDR3 length equals 16 residues. Germline V gene data show CDR1 as SGHRS and CDR2 as YFSETQ. The CDR3 is CASSERLAGGTYEQYF. The DNA for the CDR3 is TGCGCCAGCAGCGAAAGACTAGCGGGAGGAACCTACGAGCAGTACTTC.

This clone was seen once. The genes are TRBV5-4 and TRBJ2-7; TRBD2 matches at 8 bases. With 4 bases clipped from V and 0 bases from J, the junction kept 6 bases outside the gene matches. The CDR3 is 15 amino acids. Germline V gene data show CDR1 as SGHNT and CDR2 as YYREEE (reference sequence). The CDR3 bases are TGTGCCAGCAGCCGCGGGGGGACCCGCTCCTACGAGCAGTACTTC. Its translation: CASSRGGTRSYEQYF.

The CDR3 DNA follows: TGTGCCAGCAGCGAGGACGGAGACTCTGGAAACACCATATATTTT. Its protein product is CASSEDGDSGNTIYF. The J gene is TRBJ1-3, the V gene TRBV11-3; D not certain. This CDR3 contains 15 residues. In germline, CDR1 is SGHNT, CDR2 YENEEA. Deletions cut 5 bases from V and 0 bases from J, with 11 bases between. Looking up the rest from reference TRBV11-3 and TRBJ1-3 gives the full variable domain: EAGVVQSPRYKIIEKKQPVAFWCNPISGHNTLYWYLQNLGQGPELLIRYENEEAVDDSQLPKDRFSAERLKGVDSTLKIQPAELGDSAVYLCASSEDGDSGNTIYFGEGSWLTVV.

The V and J genes are TRBV13 and TRBJ2-2; 9 bases fit TRBD1. CDR3 length equals 15 residues. Per germline, CDR1 PRHDT and CDR2 FYEKMQ (reference sequence). Losses at the gene ends were 6 bases for V and 5 bases for J; bases not matched to a gene: 7. CDR3 sequence: CASRGQGKETGELFF. The CDR3 DNA is TGTGCCAGCAGAGGACAGGGGAAGGAGACCGGGGAGCTGTTTTTT.

V gene TRBV5-1 combines with J gene TRBJ2-1; TRBD2 matches at 12 bases. V shed 4 bases, J shed 9 bases, and the junction held 11 bases outside the gene matches. CDR1 and CDR2 from the germline V gene are SGHRS and YFSETQ. The CDR3 runs 16 residues. CDR3 region: CASSAQTSGSTPEQFF. CDR3 nucleotides: TGCGCCAGCAGCGCCCAGACTAGCGGGAGCACGCCTGAGCAGTTCTTC.

This clone was detected only a few times. This chain uses TRBV29-1 with TRBJ1-1, with a possible D match to TRBD1 (5 bases). CDR3 length: 13 amino acids. Germline loops: CDR1 SQVTM, CDR2 ANQGSEA. V lost 5 bases to trimming and J lost 4 bases, with 14 bases between them. The CDR3: CSVYGGWGTEAFF. The CDR3, as DNA: TGCAGCGTTTACGGGGGATGGGGCACTGAAGCTTTCTTT.

The chain couples TRBV11-2 to TRBJ2-3; D uncertain. The germline V gene encodes CDR1 SGHAT and CDR2 FQNNGV. V was trimmed by 5 bases and J by 2 bases, leaving 11 bases between them. The CDR3 is 14 amino acids. The CDR3 loop reads CASSPPVATDTQYF. The CDR3 DNA follows: TGTGCCAGCAGCCCCCCGGTAGCCACAGATACGCAGTATTTT.

The chain couples TRBV28 to TRBJ1-2; D gene uncertain. Between the trimmed V and J ends, which lost 7 bases and 6 bases, there was a span of 12 bases. The CDR3 runs 12 residues. The germline CDR1 and CDR2 sequences are MDHEN and SYDVKM. This chain's CDR3 is CASTTRVHGYTF. The CDR3 DNA is TGTGCCAGCACTACCCGCGTTCATGGCTACACCTTC.

The chain links TRBV4-3 to TRBJ1-3; D is unresolved. V lost 0 bases, J lost 0 bases, and 9 bases lay in between. This CDR3 comprises 16 residues. Germline V gene data show CDR1 as LGHNA and CDR2 as YSLEER. The CDR3 reads CASSQDRAHSGNTIYF. Here the CDR3 DNA reads TGCGCCAGCAGCCAAGACCGGGCCCACTCTGGAAACACCATATATTTT.

The chain employs TRBV7-3 and TRBJ2-2, with unresolved D. The CDR3 contains 15 residues. Germline-derived CDR1 and CDR2 are SGHTA and FQGTGA. V was trimmed by 2 bases and J by 1 base, leaving 8 bases between them. The CDR3 protein is CASSLSLGNTGELFF. The CDR3 DNA reads as TGTGCCAGCAGCTTATCTTTGGGGAACACCGGGGAGCTGTTTTTT.

V usage is TRBV4-2 and J usage is TRBJ2-5, with 10 positions matching TRBD2. V lost 0 bases, J lost 6 bases, and 10 bases stayed unmatched. Germline V CDR1 and CDR2: LGHNA, YNFKEQ. This CDR3 has 17 residues. CDR3 nucleotides: TGTGCCAGCAGCCAAGATAAGGCAGCGGGGGGGCTCAAGACCCAGTACTTC. Protein sequence: CASSQDKAAGGLKTQYF.

The rearrangement uses TRBV6-1 and TRBJ2-5; perhaps D is TRBD1 or TRBD2 (6 bases each). The germline V gene encodes CDR1 MNHNS and CDR2 SASEGT. The CDR3 is made up of 16 amino acids. Trimming removed 0 bases at V and 5 bases at J, with 16 bases between. DNA for the CDR3: TGTGCCAGCAGTGAAGCGCGTCGGGGGCGCAGGGAGACCCAGTACTTC. Its protein is CASSEARRGRRETQYF.

This chain joins TRBV15 and TRBJ2-7; TRBD2 matches 11 bases. V trimming: 0 bases; J trimming: 4 bases; junction bases outside the gene matches: 8. The CDR3 is 17 residues long. Germline CDR1 is LNHNV and CDR2 is YYDKDF (reference sequence). This chain's CDR3 is CATSRDVGTSGQYEQYF. CDR3 DNA: TGTGCCACCAGCAGAGATGTGGGGACTAGCGGACAATACGAGCAGTACTTC.

This clone was counted between two and nine times. The chain joins TRBV20-1 to TRBJ1-2, with TRBD1 as a possible D gene (5 bases). Germline CDR1 and CDR2: DFQATT and SNEGSKA (reference sequence). Between the trimmed V and J ends, which lost 6 bases and 8 bases, there was a span of 10 bases. This CDR3 contains 10 residues. CDR3 loop: CSAGQRGYTF. In DNA form, the CDR3 reads TGCAGTGCCGGACAAAGAGGCTACACCTTC.